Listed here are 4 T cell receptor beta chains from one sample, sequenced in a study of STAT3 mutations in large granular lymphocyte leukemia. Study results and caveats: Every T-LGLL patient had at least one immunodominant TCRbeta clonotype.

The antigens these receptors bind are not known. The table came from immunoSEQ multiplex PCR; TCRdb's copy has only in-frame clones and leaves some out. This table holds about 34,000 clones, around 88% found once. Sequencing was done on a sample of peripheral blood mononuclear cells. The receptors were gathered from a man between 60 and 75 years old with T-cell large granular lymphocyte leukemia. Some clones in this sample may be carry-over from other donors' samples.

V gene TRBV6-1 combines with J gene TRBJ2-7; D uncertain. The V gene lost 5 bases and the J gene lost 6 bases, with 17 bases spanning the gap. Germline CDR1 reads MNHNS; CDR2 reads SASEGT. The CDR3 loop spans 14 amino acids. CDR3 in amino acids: CASSSGNVPGEQYF. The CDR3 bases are TGTGCCAGCAGTTCTGGAAATGTCCCGGGCGAGCAGTACTTC.

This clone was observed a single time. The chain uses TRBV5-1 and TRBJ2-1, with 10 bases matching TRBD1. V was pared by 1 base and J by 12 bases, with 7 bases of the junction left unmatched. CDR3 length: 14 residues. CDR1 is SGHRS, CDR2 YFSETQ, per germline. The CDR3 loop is CASSLSGQGSRQFF. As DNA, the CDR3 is TGCGCCAGCAGCTTGTCGGGACAGGGGTCAAGGCAGTTCTTC.

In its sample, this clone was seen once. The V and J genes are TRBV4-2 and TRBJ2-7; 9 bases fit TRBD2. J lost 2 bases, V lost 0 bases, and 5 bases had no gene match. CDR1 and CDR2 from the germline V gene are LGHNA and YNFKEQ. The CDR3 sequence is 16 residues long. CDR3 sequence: CASSQDTAGGPYEQYF. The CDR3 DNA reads TGTGCCAGCAGCCAAGATACGGCGGGAGGGCCCTACGAGCAGTACTTC.

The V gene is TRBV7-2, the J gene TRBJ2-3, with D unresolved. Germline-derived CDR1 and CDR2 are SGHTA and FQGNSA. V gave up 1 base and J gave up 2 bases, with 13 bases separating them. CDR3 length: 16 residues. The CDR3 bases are TGTGCCAGCAGCTTAGGCCTGGCAGGTTACACAGATACGCAGTATTTT. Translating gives CASSLGLAGYTDTQYF. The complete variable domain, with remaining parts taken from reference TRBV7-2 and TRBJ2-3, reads GAGVSQSPSNKVTEKGKDVELRCDPISGHTALYWYRQSLGQGLEFLIYFQGNSAPDKSGLPSDRFSAERTGGSVSTLTIQRTQQEDSAVYLCASSLGLAGYTDTQYFGPGTRLTVL.